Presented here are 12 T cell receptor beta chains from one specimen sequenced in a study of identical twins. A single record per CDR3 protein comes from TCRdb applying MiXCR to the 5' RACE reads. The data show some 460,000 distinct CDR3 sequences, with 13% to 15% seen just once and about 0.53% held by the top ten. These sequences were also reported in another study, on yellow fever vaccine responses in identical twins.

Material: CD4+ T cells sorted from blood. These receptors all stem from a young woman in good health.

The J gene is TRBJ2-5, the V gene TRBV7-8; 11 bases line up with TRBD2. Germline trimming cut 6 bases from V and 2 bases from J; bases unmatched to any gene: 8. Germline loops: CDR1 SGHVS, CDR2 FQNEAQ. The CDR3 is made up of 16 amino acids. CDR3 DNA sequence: TGTGCCAGCAGTTATACGGGACTAGCGGTTCAAGAGACCCAGTACTTC. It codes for CASSYTGLAVQETQYF. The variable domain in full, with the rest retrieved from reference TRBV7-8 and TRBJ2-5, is GAGVSQSPRYKVAKRGQDVALRCDPISGHVSLFWYQQALGQGPEFLTYFQNEAQLDKSGLPSDRFFAERPEGSVSTLKIQRTQQEDSAVYLCASSYTGLAVQETQYFGPGTRLLVL.

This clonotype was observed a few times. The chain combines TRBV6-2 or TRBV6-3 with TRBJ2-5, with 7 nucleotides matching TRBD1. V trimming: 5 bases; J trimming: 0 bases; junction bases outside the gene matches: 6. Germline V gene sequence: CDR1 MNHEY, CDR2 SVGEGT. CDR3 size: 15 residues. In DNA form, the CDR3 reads TGTGCCAGCAGTCCGGGACAGATGTACCAAGAGACCCAGTACTTC. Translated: CASSPGQMYQETQYF.

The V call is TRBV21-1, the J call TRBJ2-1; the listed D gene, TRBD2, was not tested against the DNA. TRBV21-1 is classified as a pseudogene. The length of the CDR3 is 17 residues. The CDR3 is CASSKWTSASSYNEQFF. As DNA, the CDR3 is TGTGCCAGCAGCAAATGGACTAGCGCTAGCTCCTACAATGAGCAGTTCTTC.

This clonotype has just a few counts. Written as DNA, the CDR3 is TGTGCCAGCAGTGAAGGGACAGGGGTTGGTTTAGGCCAGCCCCAGCATTTT. This codes for CASSEGTGVGLGQPQHF. The genes are TRBV2 and TRBJ1-5, with 9 bases identical to TRBD1. Germline V lookup: CDR1 SNHLY, CDR2 FYNNEI. Trimming took 1 base from V and 7 from J; bases not matched to a gene: 11. The CDR3 sequence is 17 residues long.

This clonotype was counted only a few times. CDR3 protein: CASSLVTGGKETQYF. The CDR3, as DNA: TGTGCCAGCAGCTTAGTAACAGGGGGAAAAGAGACCCAGTACTTC. The rearrangement joins TRBV11-2 to TRBJ2-5; 8 nucleotides agree with TRBD1. The CDR3 is 15 amino acids. The junction had 4 bases not matched to a gene; V was cut back by 1 base and J by 3 bases. Germline loops: CDR1 SGHAT, CDR2 FQNNGV.

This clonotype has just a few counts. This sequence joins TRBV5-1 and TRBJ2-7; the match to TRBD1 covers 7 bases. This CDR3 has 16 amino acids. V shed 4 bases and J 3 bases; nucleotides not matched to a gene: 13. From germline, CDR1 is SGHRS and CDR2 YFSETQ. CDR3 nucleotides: TGCGCCAGCAGCCCGAGAGGACAGGTGGGCCACTACGAGCAGTACTTC. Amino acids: CASSPRGQVGHYEQYF.

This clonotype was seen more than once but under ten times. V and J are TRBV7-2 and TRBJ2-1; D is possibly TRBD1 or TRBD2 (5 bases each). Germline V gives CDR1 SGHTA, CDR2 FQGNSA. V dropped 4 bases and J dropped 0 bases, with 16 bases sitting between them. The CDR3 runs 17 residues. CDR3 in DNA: TGTGCCAGCAGCTCCCGGGACCCCCTGAGCTCCTACAATGAGCAGTTCTTC. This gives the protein CASSSRDPLSSYNEQFF.

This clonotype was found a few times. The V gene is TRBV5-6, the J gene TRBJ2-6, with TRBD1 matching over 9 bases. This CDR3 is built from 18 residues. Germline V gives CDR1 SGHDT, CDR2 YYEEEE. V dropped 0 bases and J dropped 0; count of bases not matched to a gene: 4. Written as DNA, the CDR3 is TGTGCCAGCAGCTTGGAGGGACAGGGTTTCTCTGGGGCCAACGTCCTGACTTTC. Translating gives CASSLEGQGFSGANVLTF.

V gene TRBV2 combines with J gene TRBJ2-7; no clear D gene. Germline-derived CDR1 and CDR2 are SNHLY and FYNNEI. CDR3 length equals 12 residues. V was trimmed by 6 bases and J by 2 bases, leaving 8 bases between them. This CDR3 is CASSRATYEQYF. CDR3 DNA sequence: TGTGCCAGCAGCCGGGCCACCTACGAGCAGTACTTC.

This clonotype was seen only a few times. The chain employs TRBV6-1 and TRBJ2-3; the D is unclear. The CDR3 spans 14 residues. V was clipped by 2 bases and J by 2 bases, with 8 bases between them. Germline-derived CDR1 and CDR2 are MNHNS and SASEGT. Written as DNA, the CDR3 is TGTGCCAGCAGTGAACGGTACAACACAGATACGCAGTATTTT. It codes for CASSERYNTDTQYF.

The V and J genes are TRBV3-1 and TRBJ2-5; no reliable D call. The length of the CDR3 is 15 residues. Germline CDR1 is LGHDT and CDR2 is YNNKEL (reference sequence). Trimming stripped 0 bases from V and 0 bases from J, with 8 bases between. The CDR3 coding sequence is TGTGCCAGCAGCCAAGAAACATGGTACCAAGAGACCCAGTACTTC. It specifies CASSQETWYQETQYF.

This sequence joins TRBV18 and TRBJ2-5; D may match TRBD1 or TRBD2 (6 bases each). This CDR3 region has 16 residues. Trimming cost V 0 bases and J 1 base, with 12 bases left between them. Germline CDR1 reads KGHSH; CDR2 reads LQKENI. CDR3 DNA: TGTGCCAGCTCACCACCGGGAAGGGGGGCCCAAGAGACCCAGTACTTC. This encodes CASSPPGRGAQETQYF.